The clone carrying this TCR beta chain showed up just once. The antigen remains unidentified. This sample stems from a study of T cell responses to AZD1222 COVID-19 vaccine. Turning to the study itself: Second-dose intervals of approximately 4 or approximately 12 weeks were pooled. Overall study findings and caveats: Baseline seropositivity occurred in only six AZD1222 recipients.

The CDR3 spans 16 residues. V shed 4 bases, J shed 0 bases, and the junction held 7 bases outside the gene matches. The germline V gene has CDR1 SGHKS and CDR2 YYEKEE (reference sequence). Sequencing was performed with immunoSEQ multiplex PCR; in TCRdb, only in-frame clones are kept and a portion is missing. The sample contains 100,000 to 120,000 clones, 88% of which appear only once. This chain joins TRBV5-5 and TRBJ2-7; 10 positions agree with TRBD1. Sequenced here: peripheral blood, sampled on day 0 of AZD1222 vaccination. The receptor was isolated from an adult in good health. CDR3 bases: TGTGCCAGCAGCGTGGGACAGGGGCTCCGCTCCTACGAGCAGTACTTC. Translated, it gives CASSVGQGLRSYEQYF. The complete variable domain, with remaining parts taken from reference TRBV5-5 and TRBJ2-7, reads DAGVTQSPTHLIKTRGQQVTLRCSPISGHKSVSWYQQVLGQGPQFIFQYYEKEERGRGNFPDRFSARQFPNYSSELNVNALLLGDSALYLCASSVGQGLRSYEQYFGPGTRLTVT.